The subject of this entry is one T cell receptor beta chain. It lacks a known antigen. Within one base of it there is no much larger clone, and no base qualities were kept. The sample is drawn from a study of shared clonotypes between healthy human individuals (dated by TCRdb to 2019 to 2021). Turning to the overall study: A few men and a couple of women, aged 18 to 49 years, made up the cohort. Per donor, three plates each were used for CD4 naive and CD4 memory, two for CD8 naive, and one for CD8 memory. Per donor, leukapheresis produced somewhere between about 0.94 and 9 billion PBMCs. Libraries were prepared and TCR repertoires were sequenced by different laboratories using diverse techniques, in order to increase sequencing depth and limit assay-specific biases. To estimate repertoire size and how much clonotype sharing occurs between individuals, the study deeply sequenced the blood TCR repertoires of about 5 healthy adults.

The investigation overall reported the following: Naive subsets generally had larger estimated clonotype richness than memory subsets. Compared with non-shared clonotypes, clonotypes shared by all four sorted-subset donors had higher generation probabilities. The genetic and exposure-history diversity represented was limited by the small number of donors. Pairwise subsampling led to the expectation that sequencing depth would affect the degree of clonotype sharing among donors. Sharing across a few donors was observed for roughly 5.4% of naive CD4, 3% to 3.5% of naive CD8, about 2.3% of memory CD4, and less than 0.45% of memory CD8 clonotypes. Even with the large sequencing depth, rarefaction of the sorted-subset datasets indicated that sequencing was incomplete. Sampling was restricted to blood, and TCR repertoires in tissues likely differ from the TCR repertoires found in blood.

The junction carries 25 bases between V and J, which are trimmed by 5 bases and 8 bases respectively. Including the terminal cysteine and phenylalanine, the CDR3 comprises 17 residues. CDR3 DNA is the only sequence kept; it has 51 bases, read in frame from the first base. Per the germline V gene, MDHEN is the CDR1 and SYDVKM is the CDR2. Using the deep immunoSEQ assay, multiplex PCR amplified TCR CDR3 regions from genomic DNA. Genomic DNA extracted from each cell subset was distributed evenly over all wells of several immunoSEQ 96-well plates, and each plate served as one replicate. For sorted subsets, each replicate PCR was loaded with 200 ng genomic DNA, equivalent to 30,000 or so T cell genomes. Purified libraries were quantified with a Qubit 3.0 fluorometer, sized on a Bioanalyzer 2100, and re-quantified with the KAPA Library Quantification kit. Each immunoSEQ 96-well plate was sequenced on its own single-read 150-cycle Illumina NextSeq 550 flow cell. The authors' analysis ran thus. Because only junctional sequences without quality scores were contained in the immunoSEQ output, filtering matching that applied to full-length reads could not be performed. To assign V/J genes and CDR3, sequences were annotated using PyIR, a Python wrapper for IgBLAST v1.9, with IMGT germline references. Reads were filtered out if the reads had weak V/J assignments (E-value above 1e-6), no CDR3, stop codons, out-of-frame junctions, or ambiguous translated residues. V3J clonotypes were defined as sequences sharing the same inferred V gene, J gene, and CDR3 amino acid sequence. Percentage overlap between repertoires was computed as shared unique clonotypes divided by the size of the smaller repertoire. Richness of each repertoire was evaluated using RTK rarefaction, the Chao1 estimator, and Recon v2.1 estimates of unobserved clonotypes. For all TCRbeta clonotypes obtained by the gDNA method from a handful of donors, generation probabilities were computed with OLGA. TCRdb re-hosts the immuneACCESS table, in-frame sequences only. Its copies lack some clones; in the studies checked, an unresolved V gene accounts for under half of them, and the cause for the rest is not known. V, J and clone size derive from that table, while D and trimming were established from the DNA sequence. This sample holds fewer than 1 million clones; roughly 96% were observed only once. Less than 0.3% of the sample goes to the ten largest clones.

CD8 naive samples were CD45RO-negative cells positively selected for CCR7, giving a CD45RA+CCR7+ population that excluded TemRA cells. The donors were healthy, HIV-negative adults who had no recently reported acute infections or vaccinations. Only Caucasian adults living in Nashville, Tennessee, USA were represented among the donors. Blood was obtained by leukapheresis, after which PBMCs were separated by Ficoll-Histopaque density gradient centrifugation and cryopreserved in liquid nitrogen vapor phase. Analytical flow cytometry was used to check the purity and quantity of every magnetically sorted T cell population. Genomic DNA was isolated from each sorted fraction and quantified by UV absorbance on a Nanodrop 2000c.

Specimen: naive CD8+ T cells sorted from blood. According to the study, the label for this sample's cell subset or site signals: CD45RA+CCR7+. Here the chain combines TRBV28 and TRBJ2-1; TRBD2 is a possible D gene, resting on 6 matching bases. This receptor was obtained from a man between 25 and 39 years old in good health. The CDR3 reads as follows: CASSPIEIADRTDEQFF. The nucleotides read TGTGCCAGCAGTCCAATTGAGATAGCGGACCGGACCGATGAGCAGTTCTTC.